This TCR beta chain emerged from a study of siplizumab effects on memory and regulatory T cells. Study-level findings and limits: Among sequences traceable to unstimulated CD4+ memory cells, alloreactive ones were significantly reduced by siplizumab. Unstimulated subsets contained matches for only a minor fraction of alloreactive clones.

About 1.1 x 10^5 TCR templates were measured in each sample. The assay was immunoSEQ multiplex PCR, and TCRdb's table has in-frame clones only and misses some. The sample has approximately 110,000 clones, about 92% seen once. Notes on this clone: Its antigen is currently unknown.

The receptor's source is a human donor in good health. Sequencing was carried out using CD4+ T cells sorted from blood.

DNA for the CDR3: TGTGCCAGCAGCTTATCCGGAGAGACCCAGTACTTC. Translated, it gives CASSLSGETQYF. The rearrangement uses TRBV11-2 and TRBJ2-5; unclear D gene. The CDR3 totals 12 residues. Trimming took off 2 bases at V and 4 bases at J, with 5 bases between the two ends. Germline values: CDR1 SGHAT, CDR2 FQNNGV.